The present entry profiles one T cell receptor (beta chain) with its context. What it recognizes is unknown. Only in-frame clones appear in the TCRdb table, and some are missing; sequencing was by immunoSEQ multiplex PCR. The top ten clones hold roughly 2.3% of a sample with 100,000 to 150,000 clones, 86% of them seen once. V lost 6 bases and J lost 7, with 10 bases in between. CDR1 is LNHDA and CDR2 is SQIVND in the germline V gene (reference sequence). The length of the CDR3 is 13 residues. These data are taken from a study of PD-L1 blockade in urothelial cancer. Time point in this sample: peripheral blood 6 weeks after treatment start. For each patient, 1 to 8 samples were obtained, pretreatment and on-treatment. Whole-study results and caveats: Durable-benefit patients had greater expansion of tumor-associated blood clones at 3 weeks. Clonality of blood TCR below the median before treatment predicted better survival.

This clonotype originated in a man aged 50 to 59 with urothelial cancer. Sequencing used PBMCs, obtained around atezolizumab (anti-PD-L1) treatment. This chain connects TRBV19 to TRBJ1-6, with D unclear. The CDR3 nucleotides read TGTGCCAGTAGCCTCGGGGAGAATTCACCCCTCCACTTT. Amino acids: CASSLGENSPLHF.